This TCR beta chain originates from a study of blood T cells in healthy people across ages. This clonotype appeared a single time. The germline V gene has CDR1 DFQATT and CDR2 SNEGSKA (reference sequence). V lost 5 bases and J lost 2, with 23 bases in between. The CDR3 is 17 amino acids. A second roughly 6 to 11 cycle PCR used barcoded and J-beta primers. Every cDNA was tagged by a template-switch adaptor with 12 random nucleotides. Per-sample output comprised a minimum of 2.5 million paired-end reads containing CDR3. TCRdb reprocessed the 5' RACE reads via MiXCR and lists one record per CDR3 protein. The repertoire holds 780,000 or so distinct CDR3 sequences, with roughly three fifths as singletons.

Sample: blood. The V gene is TRBV20-1, the J gene TRBJ2-3; D uncertain. The TCR originated in a man aged 40-49 years in good health. CDR3 coding DNA: TGCAGTGCTTGGGTGTTGGTCCCGGGTAGGGTCACAGATACGCAGTATTTT. Its translation is CSAWVLVPGRVTDTQYF.